The table lists the clone carrying this T cell receptor (beta chain) with a few counts. The target antigen is unknown. The read halts 3 residues ahead of the CDR3 end, with the missing end drawn from the germline J gene. This sample was included in a study of T cell clonality in common variable immunodeficiency. General observations from the study: Common variable immunodeficiency TCR beta sequences reportedly had fewer deletions and N-nucleotide insertions.

Deletions cut 5 bases from V and 2 bases from J, with 16 bases between. The CDR3 covers 15 residues. CDR1 is SGHNT, CDR2 YENEEA, per germline. Assay used: immunoSEQ multiplex PCR; TCRdb lists only in-frame clones, some missing. Recorded here are more than 30,000 clones, with no singletons, and the ten leading clones hold around 5%. The material sequenced was peripheral blood mononuclear cells. The rearrangement joins TRBV11-3 to TRBJ2-7, with a possible D match to TRBD1 (6 bases). This sequence was found in a human donor with common variable immunodeficiency. The DNA read from the CDR3 is TGTGCCAGCAGCCAACGGGACAAGCAAACCTACGAG. Translation: CASSQRDKQTYE. The entire CDR3 sequence reads CASSQRDKQTYEQYF. Full variable domain (rest looked up from reference TRBV11-3 and TRBJ2-7): EAGVVQSPRYKIIEKKQPVAFWCNPISGHNTLYWYLQNLGQGPELLIRYENEEAVDDSQLPKDRFSAERLKGVDSTLKIQPAELGDSAVYLCASSQRDKQTYEQYFGPGTRLTVT.